The sequence of this T cell receptor (beta chain) was determined in a study of shared clonotypes between healthy human individuals. Study context: Donors were a couple of women and a few men aged 18 to 49. Each donor's CD8 memory used one plate, CD8 naive two, each CD4 subset three.

TCRdb keeps only in-frame clones here, not all; method: immunoSEQ multiplex PCR. The top ten clones hold 0.35% to 0.45% of a sample with about 2.4 million clones, roughly 93% of them seen once. Trimming removed 4 bases from V and 10 bases from J; junction bases left unmatched: 6. CDR3 length: 15 residues. The germline CDR1 and CDR2 sequences are SGHDN and FVKESK. The V gene is TRBV14, the J gene TRBJ2-1, with TRBD2 identical over 14 bases. The specimen was naive CD4+ T cells from PBMCs. Subset specified: CD45RA+ positively selected. This sequence was found in a man aged 18 to 35 in good health. Some clones in this sample may be carry-over from other donors' samples. The CDR3 nucleotides are TGTGCCAGCAGCCCGGGACTAGCGGGAGTGGAGGAGCAGTTCTTC. Protein: CASSPGLAGVEEQFF.